This T cell receptor (beta chain) comes out of a study of metastatic and nonmetastatic thyroid tumors. Study overall: Repertoires of blood and of tissue (tumor or nodule) from malignant and benign thyroid patients were compared. Regarding the study as a whole: For both blood and tumor, malignant thyroid tumors reportedly showed significantly higher TCR beta diversity than benign nodules did.

This clone was detected many times. The antigen is undetermined. This CDR3 is 14 amino acids long. CDR1 and CDR2 from the germline V gene are SGHVS and FNYEAQ. The V segment lost 6 bases and the J segment 8 bases; nucleotides outside the gene matches: 5. In the authors' methods: A distant-metastasis classifier for papillary thyroid cancer was built using CDR3 differences across clinicopathological groups. MiXCR was used by TCRdb to re-call the PCR reads. These V and J calls originate from TCRdb's pipeline instead of the authors' own analysis. The table shows about 35,000 clones, with 15% to 20% occurring only once. Until they underwent thyroid surgery, no patient had received any treatment.

The sequence was collected from a female donor with papillary thyroid cancer or a benign thyroid nodule (not recorded which). Some clones in this sample may be carry-over from other donors' samples. V usage is TRBV7-6 and J usage is TRBJ1-4; 11 bases map to TRBD1. Sequenced input: blood. CDR3 amino acids: CASSSGTGGEKLFF. In DNA form, the CDR3 reads TGTGCCAGCAGTTCCGGGACAGGGGGGGAAAAACTGTTTTTT. The full variable domain, completed using reference TRBV7-6 and TRBJ1-4, is GAGVSQSPRYKVTKRGQDVALRCDPISGHVSLYWYRQALGQGPEFLTYFNYEAQQDKSGLPNDRFSAERPEGSISTLTIQRTEQRDSAMYRCASSSGTGGEKLFFGSGTQLSVL.